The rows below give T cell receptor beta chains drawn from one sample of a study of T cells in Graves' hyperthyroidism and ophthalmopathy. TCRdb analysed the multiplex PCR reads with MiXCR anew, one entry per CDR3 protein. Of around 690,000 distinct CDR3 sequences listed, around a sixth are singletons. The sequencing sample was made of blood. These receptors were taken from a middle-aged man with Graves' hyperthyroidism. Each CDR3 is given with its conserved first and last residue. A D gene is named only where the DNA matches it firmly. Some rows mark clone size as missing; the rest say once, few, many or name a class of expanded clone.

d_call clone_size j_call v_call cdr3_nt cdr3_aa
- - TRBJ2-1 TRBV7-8 TGTGCCAGCAGCGAACGGGAGCTCCGGAACAATGAGCAGTTCTTC CASSERELRNNEQFF
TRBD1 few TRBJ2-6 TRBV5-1 TGCGCCAGCAGAAAAACAGGGGGTGGGATCCCTGGGGCCAACGTCCTGACTTTC CASRKTGGGIPGANVLTF
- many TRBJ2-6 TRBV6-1 TGTGCCAGCAATGAGGAGGTTGCTGGGGCCAACGTCCTGACTTTC CASNEEVAGANVLTF
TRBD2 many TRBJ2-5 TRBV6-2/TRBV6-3 TGTGCCAGCAGCCCACCTCCGGGACTAGCGGGAGGAGGGTCGGAAGAGACCCAGTACTTC CASSPPPGLAGGGSEETQYF
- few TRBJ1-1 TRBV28 TGTGCCAGCAGACGCCAGGGAGATGCACAGGCTTTCTTT CASRRQGDAQAFF
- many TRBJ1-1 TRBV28 TGTGCCAGCAGCAAACTGGGGACATTGAACACTGAAGCTTTCTTT CASSKLGTLNTEAFF
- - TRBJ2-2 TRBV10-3 TGTGCCATCAGTGAACTTGGCACCGGGGAGCTGTTTTTT CAISELGTGELFF
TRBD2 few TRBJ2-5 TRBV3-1 TGTGCCAGCAGCCAAGGTAGCGGGATCCAAGAGACCCAGTACTTC CASSQGSGIQETQYF
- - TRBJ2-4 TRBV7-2 TGTGCCAGCAGTAACCTCGGGGGTCTCAACGGGATTCAGTACTTC CASSNLGGLNGIQYF
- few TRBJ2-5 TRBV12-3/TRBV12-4 TGTGCCAGCACTTTTACGGGACTTAAAGAGACCCAGTACTTC CASTFTGLKETQYF
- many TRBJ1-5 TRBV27 TGTGCCAGCAGTTTACGCGGGGTTACTCAGCCCCAGCATTTT CASSLRGVTQPQHF
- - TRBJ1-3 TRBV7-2 TGTGCCAGCAGGTCACCGGGAGGAAACACCATATATTTT CASRSPGGNTIYF
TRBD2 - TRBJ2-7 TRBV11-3 TGTGCCAGCAGCTTAGGGGCTAGCGGGAACTTCATCTACGAGCAGTACTTC CASSLGASGNFIYEQYF
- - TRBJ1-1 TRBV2 TGTGCCAGCCTACGGGAGTCAAACACTGAAGCTTTCTTT CASLRESNTEAFF
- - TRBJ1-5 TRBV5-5 TGTGCCAGCACCCGGGGTCTTAGCAATCAGCCCCAGCATTTT CASTRGLSNQPQHF
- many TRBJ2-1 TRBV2 TGTGCCAGCAGCCCTACGGACCGATACAATGAGCAGTTCTTC CASSPTDRYNEQFF
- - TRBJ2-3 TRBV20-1 TGCAGTGCTCACTCCAGTAAAAGCTCGGTGGATACGCAGTATTTT CSAHSSKSSVDTQYF
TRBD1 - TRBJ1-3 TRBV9 TGTGCCAGCAGCGTAGGAGGACAGGGTCCTGGAAACACCATATATTTT CASSVGGQGPGNTIYF
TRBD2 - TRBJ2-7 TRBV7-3 TGTGCCAGCAGCTTATATCCGACTAGCGGTTCCTACGAGCAGTACTTC CASSLYPTSGSYEQYF
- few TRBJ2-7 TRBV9 TGTGCCAGCAGCGTAGCTCCACAGGTTAGCTCCTACGAGCAGTACTTC CASSVAPQVSSYEQYF
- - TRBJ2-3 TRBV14 TGTGCCAGCAGCCTCCTTGGGGGGCCCACAGATACGCAGTATTTT CASSLLGGPTDTQYF
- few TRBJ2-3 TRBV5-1 TGCGCCAGCAGCTTGGGGCAGGACACAGATACGCAGTATTTT CASSLGQDTDTQYF
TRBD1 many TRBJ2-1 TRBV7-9 TGTGCCAGCAGCCTCGGGGACAGGTCATACAATGAGCAGTTCTTC CASSLGDRSYNEQFF
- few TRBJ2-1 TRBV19 TGTGCCAGTAGTTTGCAAGCTCTTACTTACAATGAGCAGTTCTTC CASSLQALTYNEQFF
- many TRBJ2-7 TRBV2 TGTGCCAGCAACGGACAGGACTACTCCTACGAGCAGTACTTC CASNGQDYSYEQYF
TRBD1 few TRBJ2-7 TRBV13 TGTGCCAGCAGCTGGGAACAGGGGAAAGAGTGGTACGAGCAGTACTTC CASSWEQGKEWYEQYF
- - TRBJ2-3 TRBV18 TGTGCCAGCTCATCTGCAGGGGCTAGCACAGATACGCAGTATTTT CASSSAGASTDTQYF
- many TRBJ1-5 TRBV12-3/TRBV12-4 TGTGCCAGCAGTCCCCCCCAGGACGGCGATTATGTTGGCAATCAGCCCCAGCATTTT CASSPPQDGDYVGNQPQHF
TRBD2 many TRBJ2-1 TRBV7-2 TGTGCCAGCAGCTTTAGGGCACTAGCGGAGTACAATGAGCAGTTCTTC CASSFRALAEYNEQFF
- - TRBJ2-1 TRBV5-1 TGCGCCAACAGCTTGGCCTCGGGTAAGTCCTACAATGAGCAGTTCTTC CANSLASGKSYNEQFF
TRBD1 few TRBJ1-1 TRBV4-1 TGCGCCAGCAGCCAGGCAGGGGGAGGGAGGACTGAAGCTTTCTTT CASSQAGGGRTEAFF
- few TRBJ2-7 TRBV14 TGTGCCAGCAGCCAAGAAGGGACATTCTACGAGCAGTACTTC CASSQEGTFYEQYF
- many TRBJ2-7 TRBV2 TGTGCCAGCAGTGGGGATAGGGCCGCCAACGAGCAGTACTTC CASSGDRAANEQYF
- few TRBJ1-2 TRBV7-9 TGTGCCAGCAGCTTGTCGGGTGGGTCAGCTAACTATGGCTACACCTTC CASSLSGGSANYGYTF
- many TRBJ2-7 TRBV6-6 TGTGCCAGCAGTTACGCCCGGAGCTCCTACGAGCAGTACTTC CASSYARSSYEQYF
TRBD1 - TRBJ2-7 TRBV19 TGTGCCACCTCCCCGGGACAGTCCTATTACGAGCAGTACTTC CATSPGQSYYEQYF
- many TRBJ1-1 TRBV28 TGTGCCAGCAGTTCGTTCCGCCGTACTGAAGCTTTCTTT CASSSFRRTEAFF
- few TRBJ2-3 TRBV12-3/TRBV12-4 TGTGCCAGCATCCATTCGACTCAAAACACAGATACGCAGTATTTT CASIHSTQNTDTQYF
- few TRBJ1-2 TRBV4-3 TGCGCCAGCAGCCAAGATCCCCGGGGAAGTATGGATGGCTACACCTTC CASSQDPRGSMDGYTF
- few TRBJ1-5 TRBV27 TGTGCCAGCAGCCACTATAGCAATCAGCCCCAGCATTTT CASSHYSNQPQHF
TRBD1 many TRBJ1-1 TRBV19 TGTGCCAGTAGGCCAGGGGGACGGGTGAACACTGAAGCTTTCTTT CASRPGGRVNTEAFF
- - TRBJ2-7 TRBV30 TGTGCCTGGAGTAGGGGCAGGGTGGACGAGCAGTACTTC CAWSRGRVDEQYF